This T cell receptor (beta chain) was recorded in a study of T-cell reconstitution after alpha-beta-depleted transplantation in children. General study findings and limits: It was surviving recipient T cells and thymic progenitors that gave some patients high TCRbeta diversity at day 60. Newly generated T cells supplied most T-cell counts and diversity one year post-transplant. About two months after transplant, alpha-beta T cells reportedly came from several hundred expanded graft clones.

During its preparation, the TCRbeta library received unique molecular identifiers. TCRdb fed the PCR reads into MiXCR, producing one record per CDR3 protein. Among a few thousand distinct CDR3 sequences, 28% were seen once, and the ten largest hold 60% to 70%. The CDR3 runs to 19 residues. Trimming took off 2 bases at V and 5 bases at J, with 27 bases between the two ends. This clonotype was counted ten times or more. Its antigen is not identified. The origin of this receptor is a male patient aged 2 to 9 who had a stem cell transplant for acute myeloid leukemia, so the T cells may come from the graft donor. The material was PBMCs, mostly from graft donor cells, obtained 60 days after TCRalphabeta/CD19-depleted stem cell transplant. The rearrangement links TRBV6-7 to TRBJ2-5; D possibly corresponds to TRBD2 (6 bases). TRBV6-7 is identified as an open reading frame with a role that is uncertain. The CDR3 DNA sequence: TGTGCCAGCAGTTACCCGGAGATTGTCCGGGAGCTGAGTCGCGAGACCCAGTACTTC. Translated, it gives CASSYPEIVRELSRETQYF.